The entry that follows covers one T cell receptor (beta chain) sequence. Its antigen remains unknown. The sample belongs to a study of T cell responses to AZD1222 COVID-19 vaccine. The study, taken as a whole, reports: The peak T cell response came first, and repertoires were sampled only after it. Donors skewed white British and female; clonal diversity was possibly underestimated. The study identified only 6 or 7 AZD1222 recipients as seropositive at baseline.

The CDR3 is 16 amino acids. Germline V lookup: CDR1 SGHDT, CDR2 YYEEEE. With 0 bases clipped from V and 4 bases from J, the junction kept 8 bases outside the gene matches. TCRdb's copy holds only in-frame clones and misses some; the assay was immunoSEQ multiplex PCR. The profile shows approximately 100,000 clones, 75% to 95% of them singletons. The chain links TRBV5-6 to TRBJ2-3; 7 bases align to TRBD1. The receptor comes from an adult who received the AZD1222 COVID-19 vaccine. Material: peripheral blood, obtained 28 days after the second AZD1222 dose. This CDR3 is CASSLDRSGGADTQYF. CDR3 sequence (DNA): TGTGCCAGCAGCTTGGATCGGTCAGGGGGAGCAGATACGCAGTATTTT.